This TCR beta chain comes out of a study of naive and memory T cell subsets. Both TRBC1 and TRBC2 were covered by a beta constant-region primer of two equimolar oligonucleotides. Four rounds of PCR amplified the ligated cDNA using nested alpha and beta constant-region primers plus SP2. Using its own MiXCR run on the UMI-ligation and nested PCR reads, TCRdb lists one record per CDR3 protein. The data show tens of thousands of distinct CDR3 sequences, 10% to 15% seen once. The V gene's germline CDR1 is MNHNS and CDR2 SASEGT. The CDR3 spans 13 residues. V was pared by 0 bases and J by 9 bases, with 11 bases between. This clonotype was detected a few times.

The sequencing input was central memory CD4+ T cells from blood. This receptor was identified in a human donor in good health. This chain joins TRBV6-1 and TRBJ1-2; D is undetermined. As DNA, the CDR3 is TGTGCCAGCAGTGAAGCTAGAGGGAGGAGCTACACCTTC. Translated: CASSEARGRSYTF.